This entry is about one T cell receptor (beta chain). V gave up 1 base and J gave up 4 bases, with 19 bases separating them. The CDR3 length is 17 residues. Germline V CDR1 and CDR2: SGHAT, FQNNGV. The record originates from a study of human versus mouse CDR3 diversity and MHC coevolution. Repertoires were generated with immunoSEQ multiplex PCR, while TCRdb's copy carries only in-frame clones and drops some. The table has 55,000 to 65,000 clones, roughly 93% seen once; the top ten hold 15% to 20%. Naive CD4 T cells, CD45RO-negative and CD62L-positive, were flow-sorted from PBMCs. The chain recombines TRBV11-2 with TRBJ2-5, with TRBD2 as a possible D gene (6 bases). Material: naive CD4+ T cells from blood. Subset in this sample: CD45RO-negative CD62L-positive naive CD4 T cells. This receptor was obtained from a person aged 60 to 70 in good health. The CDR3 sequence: CASSLGASGGKRETQYF. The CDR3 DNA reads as TGTGCCAGCAGCTTAGGAGCGTCTGGCGGGAAGAGAGAGACCCAGTACTTC.